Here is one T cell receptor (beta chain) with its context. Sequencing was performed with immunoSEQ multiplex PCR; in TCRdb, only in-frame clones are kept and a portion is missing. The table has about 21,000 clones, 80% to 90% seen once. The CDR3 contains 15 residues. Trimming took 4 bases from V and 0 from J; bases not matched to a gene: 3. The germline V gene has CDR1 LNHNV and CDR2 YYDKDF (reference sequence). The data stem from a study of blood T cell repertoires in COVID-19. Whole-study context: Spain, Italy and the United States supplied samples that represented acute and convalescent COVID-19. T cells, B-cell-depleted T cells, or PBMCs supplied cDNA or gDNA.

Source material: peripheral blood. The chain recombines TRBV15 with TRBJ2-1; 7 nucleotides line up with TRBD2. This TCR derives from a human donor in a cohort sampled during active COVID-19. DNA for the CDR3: TGTGCCACCAGCATCCCGGGGGGCTCCTACAATGAGCAGTTCTTC. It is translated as CATSIPGGSYNEQFF.